These 10 T cell receptor beta chains came from one sample sequenced in a study of blood T cells in healthy people across ages. A second PCR of 7 to 11 cycles used a sample-barcoded 5' primer and a J-beta primer mix. TCRdb itself ran the 5' RACE reads through MiXCR, one entry per CDR3 protein. The data hold 1.5 million to 2 million distinct CDR3 sequences, with less than 50% observed a single time. Sequencing was performed on blood. The receptors were gathered from a woman in her thirties or forties in good health.

V and J are TRBV24-1 and TRBJ2-3; TRBD1 agrees at 7 bases. Per germline, CDR1 KGHDR and CDR2 SFDVKD. With 4 bases clipped from V and 2 bases from J, the junction kept 8 bases outside the gene matches. The CDR3 runs to 16 residues. The CDR3 DNA sequence: TGTGCCACCAGTGACAAGACAGGGATTCTCACAGATACGCAGTATTTT. It encodes CATSDKTGILTDTQYF.

J is TRBJ1-4 and V is TRBV7-9, with D perhaps TRBD1 (5 bases). CDR1 and CDR2 (germline): SEHNR, FQNEAQ (reference sequence). Trimming left V 5 bases short and J 7 bases short, with 17 bases between. CDR3 length equals 15 residues. The CDR3 coding sequence is TGTGCCAGCAGCCCAGGAGGGGATTCCGGTGAAAAACTGTTTTTT. Translated: CASSPGGDSGEKLFF.

This sequence joins TRBV7-3 and TRBJ1-1; no clear D gene. V dropped 6 bases and J dropped 0 bases, with 8 bases sitting between them. This CDR3 has 13 residues. CDR1 is SGHTA and CDR2 is FQGTGA in the germline V gene. The CDR3 sequence: CASRPDLNTEAFF. CDR3 nucleotides: TGTGCCAGCAGACCCGATCTGAACACTGAAGCTTTCTTT.

In its sample, this clonotype was seen once. The chain is built from TRBV10-2 and TRBJ2-6, with D perhaps being TRBD1 or TRBD2 (5 bases each). V lost 4 bases, J lost 0 bases, and 16 bases lay in between. CDR1 WSHSY and CDR2 SAAADI come from the germline V gene. The CDR3 runs 18 residues. CDR3 residues: CASSGRGVRASGANVLTF. In DNA, the CDR3 is TGCGCCAGCAGTGGGCGAGGGGTAAGGGCCTCTGGGGCCAACGTCCTGACTTTC.

The table lists this clonotype with a few counts. V and J are TRBV7-2 and TRBJ2-5, with D possibly matching TRBD1 (6 bases). The V end lost 5 bases, the J end lost 3 bases, and 10 bases lay between the germline ends. CDR3 size: 13 residues. The germline CDR1 and CDR2 sequences are SGHTA and FQGNSA. CDR3 protein: CASSVNREETQYF. CDR3 DNA: TGTGCCAGCAGCGTCAACAGGGAAGAGACCCAGTACTTC.

Details on this clonotype: Sequence at one end of the junction differs from germline and may be a read error. The chain couples TRBV20-1 to TRBJ2-3, with TRBD2 as a possible D gene (5 bases). The CDR3 runs to 14 residues. Germline V gene lookup returns CDR1 DFQATT and CDR2 SNEGSKA (reference sequence). CDR3: CSARDLGRRYTRYF. The CDR3 DNA is TGCAGTGCTAGAGATCTGGGCAGGAGGTATACGCGGTATTTT.

The DNA for the CDR3 is TGTGCCAGCAGTTACCAGGCTAACTATGGCTACACCTTC. Its protein product is CASSYQANYGYTF. V and J are TRBV6-6 and TRBJ1-2, with D uncertain. The CDR3 contains 13 residues. CDR1 is MNHNY, CDR2 SVGAGI, per germline (reference sequence). Trimming shortened V by 2 bases and J by 0 bases, and 4 bases separated the two germline ends.

This chain links TRBV27 with TRBJ2-5, with TRBD1 identical over 10 bases. This CDR3 has 17 amino acids. The junction had 10 bases not matched to a gene; V was cut back by 2 bases and J by 4 bases. Germline V gene lookup returns CDR1 MNHEY and CDR2 SMNVEV (reference sequence). The CDR3 is CASSLTPGQGSGETQYF. As DNA, the CDR3 is TGTGCCAGCAGTTTAACCCCGGGACAGGGGAGCGGAGAGACCCAGTACTTC.

A few counts support this clonotype. V usage is TRBV7-2 and J usage is TRBJ2-1, with 8 bases that match TRBD1. With V trimmed by 4 bases and J by 3 bases, 5 bases remained unmatched. The CDR3 has 15 residues. The germline V gene has CDR1 SGHTA and CDR2 FQGNSA. CDR3 sequence: CASSSDRGFYNEQFF. Written as DNA, the CDR3 is TGTGCCAGCAGCTCCGACAGGGGATTCTACAATGAGCAGTTCTTC. Drawing the rest from reference TRBV7-2 and TRBJ2-1, the complete variable domain is GAGVSQSPSNKVTEKGKDVELRCDPISGHTALYWYRQSLGQGLEFLIYFQGNSAPDKSGLPSDRFSAERTGGSVSTLTIQRTQQEDSAVYLCASSSDRGFYNEQFFGPGTRLTVL.

V gene TRBV6-5 combines with J gene TRBJ2-1; D could derive from TRBD1 or TRBD2 (5 bases each). Deletions cut 4 bases from V and 0 bases from J, with 10 bases between. CDR3 length: 15 amino acids. Germline V gene sequence: CDR1 MNHEY, CDR2 SVGAGI. Written as DNA, the CDR3 is TGTGCCAGCAGTTGGGACGGGAACTCCTACAATGAGCAGTTCTTC. Amino acid sequence: CASSWDGNSYNEQFF.